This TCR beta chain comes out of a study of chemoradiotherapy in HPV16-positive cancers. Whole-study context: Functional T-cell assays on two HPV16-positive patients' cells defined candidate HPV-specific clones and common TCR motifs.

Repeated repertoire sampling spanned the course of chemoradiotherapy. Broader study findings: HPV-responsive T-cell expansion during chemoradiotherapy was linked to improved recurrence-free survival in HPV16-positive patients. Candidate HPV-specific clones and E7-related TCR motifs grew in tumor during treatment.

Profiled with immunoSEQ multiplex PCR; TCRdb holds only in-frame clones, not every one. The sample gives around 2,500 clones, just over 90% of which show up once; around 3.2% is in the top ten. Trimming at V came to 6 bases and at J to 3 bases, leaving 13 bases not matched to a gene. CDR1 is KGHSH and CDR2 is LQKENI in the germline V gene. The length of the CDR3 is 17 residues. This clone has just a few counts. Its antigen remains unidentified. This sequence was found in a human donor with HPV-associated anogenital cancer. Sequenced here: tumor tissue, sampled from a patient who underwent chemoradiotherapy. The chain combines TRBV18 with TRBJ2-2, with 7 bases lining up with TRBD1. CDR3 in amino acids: CASSASSRDSDTGELFF. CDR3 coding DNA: TGTGCCAGCTCTGCATCTTCCCGGGACAGCGACACCGGGGAGCTGTTTTTT. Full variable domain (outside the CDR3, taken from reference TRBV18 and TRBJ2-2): NAGVMQNPRHLVRRRGQEARLRCSPMKGHSHVYWYRQLPEEGLKFMVYLQKENIIDESGMPKERFSAEFPKEGPSILRIQQVVRGDSAAYFCASSASSRDSDTGELFFGEGSRLTVL.